This TCR beta chain was sequenced during a study of blood T cell repertoires in COVID-19. Study information: Sites in the United States, Italy and Spain provided acute and convalescent COVID-19 samples. T cells, B-cell-depleted T cells, or PBMCs provided the cDNA or gDNA that served as material.

Assay used: immunoSEQ multiplex PCR; TCRdb lists only in-frame clones, some missing. The sample records about 170,000 clones, 84% being singletons. V shed 6 bases and J 3 bases; nucleotides not matched to a gene: 10. Germline assignment: CDR1 MDHEN and CDR2 SYDVKM. There are 16 residues in the CDR3. The material sequenced was peripheral blood. The TCR sequence derives from a man younger than 35 with active or convalescent COVID-19. The genes are TRBV28 and TRBJ2-1; 8 nucleotides agree with TRBD2. This CDR3 is CASSPMVLAGYNEQFF. CDR3 sequence (DNA): TGTGCCAGCAGCCCCATGGTGCTAGCGGGCTACAATGAGCAGTTCTTC.